The entry that follows covers one T cell receptor beta chain sequence. The target antigen is unknown. The source of the sample is a study of regulatory T cells in long-lasting Graves disease. Study background: Newly diagnosed Graves' patients had taken antithyroid drugs under 3 months. Study-wide points: Persistent patients shared more public clonotypes (roughly 2,800) than new patients (just under 1,000). Patients with persistent disease showed a bias toward TRBV28, TRBJ1-2 and TRBJ2-5.

The length of the CDR3 is 15 residues. The germline V gene encodes CDR1 SEHNR and CDR2 FQNEAQ (reference sequence). Trimming took off 5 bases at V and 3 bases at J, with 13 bases between the two ends. Relying on iRepertoire HTBI primers and Arm-PCR of CDR3 regions, the team built TCR beta libraries. TCRdb analysed the multiplex PCR reads with MiXCR anew, one entry per CDR3 protein. This table has 550,000 or so distinct CDR3 sequences, 12% appearing once. Documented time point: newly diagnosed GD, antithyroid drugs for less than 3 months. PBMCs provided the RNA from which the TCR library was made. This same sample was also part of a study on T cells in Graves' hyperthyroidism and ophthalmopathy. That source reports: Blood also showed most of the thyroid clonotypes that were expanded above 0.001.

The sequence was obtained from a woman in her twenties or thirties with Graves disease. The chain recombines TRBV7-9 with TRBJ2-2, with D uncertain. The input for sequencing was peripheral blood mononuclear cells (PBMCs), taken at new diagnosis, from a patient treated with antithyroid drugs. The chain's CDR3 is CASSPVMGYTGELFF. DNA of the CDR3: TGTGCCAGCAGCCCAGTGATGGGATACACCGGGGAGCTGTTTTTT.